This T cell receptor (beta chain) was documented in a study of blood T cells in healthy people across ages. This clonotype was seen only a few times. The second PCR ran about 6 to 12 cycles with a sample-barcoded 5' primer and J-beta primers. MiXCR was run by TCRdb on the 5' RACE reads, yielding one entry per CDR3 protein. The table includes 780,000 or so distinct CDR3 sequences, about 61% detected once. Specimen: blood. The source of this sequence is a man aged 35-49 years in good health.

In nucleotides, the CDR3 is TGTGCCATCGAAGCGGGAGGGGGTTCCAATGAGCAGTTCTTC. It encodes CAIEAGGGSNEQFF. The chain employs TRBV10-3 and TRBJ2-1, with 10 bases aligning to TRBD2. Losses at the gene ends were 8 bases for V and 6 bases for J; bases not matched to a gene: 7. The V gene's germline CDR1 is ENHRY and CDR2 SYGVKD. This CDR3 is built from 14 residues.